The next 27 T cell receptor beta chains were all read from a single sample in a study of CD4 T cells in relation to SARS-CoV-2 and coronaviruses. TCRdb's copy holds only in-frame clones and misses some; the assay was immunoSEQ multiplex PCR. The sample lists about 36,000 clones, approximately 83% seen once, with 6.5% to 8% in the top ten. For these TCRs, the target antigens are not known. The sample comprised naive CD4+ T cells from PBMCs, cultured in vitro. Subset: naive CD4+ T cells isolated by negative enrichment. These receptors were taken from an adult with COVID-19.

This clone was counted only a few times. The V and J genes are TRBV2 and TRBJ2-7; 8 bases fit TRBD2. Looked up from germline, CDR1 is SNHLY and CDR2 is FYNNEI. J was trimmed by 1 base and V by 6 bases; bases with no gene match: 8. CDR3 length: 15 residues. CDR3 in amino acids: CASSYSGSPSYEQYF. The CDR3 coding sequence is TGTGCCAGCAGCTACAGCGGGAGCCCTTCCTACGAGCAGTACTTC. Using reference TRBV2 and TRBJ2-7 for the parts outside the CDR3, the full variable domain is EPEVTQTPSHQVTQMGQEVILRCVPISNHLYFYWYRQILGQKVEFLVSFYNNEISEKSEIFDDQFSVERPDGSNFTLKIRSTKLEDSAMYFCASSYSGSPSYEQYFGPGTRLTVT.

The chain links TRBV6-4 to TRBJ2-3, with 7 bases fitting TRBD1. The CDR3 sequence is 14 residues long. In germline, CDR1 is MRHNA, CDR2 SNTAGT. Losses at the gene ends were 10 bases for V and 2 bases for J; bases not matched to a gene: 9. In DNA, the CDR3 is TGTGCCACCTCCGTGGGACAGAACACAGATACGCAGTATTTT. It is translated as CATSVGQNTDTQYF.

The chain joins TRBV5-1 to TRBJ2-2; TRBD1 matches at 10 bases. The ends lost 0 bases at V and 3 bases at J; junction bases unmatched: 2. The CDR3 totals 16 residues. CDR1 is SGHRS, CDR2 YFSETQ, per germline. In nucleotides, the CDR3 is TGCGCCAGCAGCTTGGCCGGGACAGGGGACACCGGGGAGCTGTTTTTT. Protein: CASSLAGTGDTGELFF.

The rearrangement uses TRBV19 and TRBJ1-2; 8 positions match TRBD1. After removal of 0 bases from V and 3 bases from J, the junction contained 6 bases not matched to a gene. Germline V gene lookup returns CDR1 LNHDA and CDR2 SQIVND (reference sequence). The CDR3 has 16 residues. The CDR3 DNA sequence: TGTGCCAGTAGTATAGAAGGGACAGGCGTCTACTATGGCTACACCTTC. This codes for CASSIEGTGVYYGYTF.

V gene TRBV2 combines with J gene TRBJ2-5; 7 nucleotides agree with TRBD1. From germline, CDR1 is SNHLY and CDR2 FYNNEI. This CDR3 is built from 13 residues. V lost 6 bases, J lost 1 base, and 2 bases stayed unmatched. The CDR3 nucleotides are TGTGCCAGCAGCGGACAGGTCCAAGAGACCCAGTACTTC. Amino acids: CASSGQVQETQYF.

This clone was seen more than once but under ten times. The chain has TRBV13 and TRBJ2-7; 9 nucleotides agree with TRBD2. This CDR3 comprises 16 residues. V dropped 6 bases and J dropped 3; count of bases not matched to a gene: 12. Germline CDR1 reads PRHDT; CDR2 reads FYEKMQ (reference sequence). The CDR3: CASRRVGTSKFYEQYF. The CDR3 DNA reads as TGTGCCAGCAGACGTGTAGGGACTAGCAAATTCTACGAGCAGTACTTC. Combining the CDR3 with reference TRBV13 and TRBJ2-7 gives the whole variable domain AAGVIQSPRHLIKEKRETATLKCYPIPRHDTVYWYQQGPGQDPQFLISFYEKMQSDKGSIPDRFSAQQFSDYHSELNMSSLELGDSALYFCASRRVGTSKFYEQYFGPGTRLTVT.

V gene TRBV6-5 combines with J gene TRBJ2-7; 8 bases align to TRBD1. The CDR3 runs to 15 residues. V was clipped by 6 bases and J by 2 bases; unmatched bases: 9. Germline V gene data show CDR1 as MNHEY and CDR2 as SVGAGI. CDR3: CASSLYSTGAYEQYF. CDR3 bases: TGTGCCAGCAGCTTATACTCGACAGGGGCCTACGAGCAGTACTTC.

V and J are TRBV5-1 and TRBJ1-2, with D hard to call. The CDR3 is made up of 14 amino acids. V dropped 0 bases and J dropped 0 bases, with 6 bases sitting between them. The germline gives CDR1 SGHRS, CDR2 YFSETQ. CDR3 region: CASSLEEANYGYTF. The DNA of the CDR3 is TGCGCCAGCAGCTTGGAAGAAGCTAACTATGGCTACACCTTC.

The genes are TRBV6-5 and TRBJ1-2; 7 nucleotides agree with TRBD1. V shed 6 bases, J shed 9 bases, and the junction held 7 bases outside the gene matches. Germline V gene lookup returns CDR1 MNHEY and CDR2 SVGAGI. The CDR3 runs 12 residues. The CDR3 is CASRAPGGSYTF. The CDR3 nucleotides read TGTGCCAGCAGAGCTCCAGGGGGGAGCTACACCTTC.

This rearrangement joins TRBV5-4 to TRBJ2-7; tentative D call: TRBD2 (7 bases). The germline V gene has CDR1 SGHNT and CDR2 YYREEE (reference sequence). V lost 4 bases and J 4 bases, leaving 18 bases between the germline ends. The CDR3 runs to 15 residues. CDR3 nucleotide sequence: TGTGCCAGCAGCGATCCGGGGGGCACGATATACGAGCAGTACTTC. Translating gives CASSDPGGTIYEQYF.

This chain connects TRBV3-1 (or the pseudogene TRBV3-2) to TRBJ1-1; no clear D. CDR1 and CDR2 (germline): LGHDT, YNNKEL (reference sequence). The CDR3 has 13 amino acids. V was trimmed by 2 bases and J by 1 base, leaving 5 bases between them. The CDR3 region has the DNA TGTGCCAGCAGCCAATGGGGGAACACTGAAGCTTTCTTT. Residues: CASSQWGNTEAFF.

This clone was seen only a few times. The rearrangement links TRBV7-2 to TRBJ1-5; D is uncertain. The CDR3 has 13 residues. Trimming pared 4 bases from V and 0 bases from J, leaving 4 bases between. Germline loops: CDR1 SGHTA, CDR2 FQGNSA. The CDR3 reads CASSSSSNQPQHF. The CDR3 region has the DNA TGTGCCAGCAGCTCAAGTAGCAATCAGCCCCAGCATTTT. Drawing the rest from reference TRBV7-2 and TRBJ1-5, the complete variable domain is GAGVSQSPSNKVTEKGKDVELRCDPISGHTALYWYRQSLGQGLEFLIYFQGNSAPDKSGLPSDRFSAERTGGSVSTLTIQRTQQEDSAVYLCASSSSSNQPQHFGDGTRLSIL.

The J gene is TRBJ2-4, the V gene TRBV11-2; D remains unclear. V dropped 1 base and J dropped 1 base, with 8 bases sitting between them. The CDR3 extends over 15 amino acids. The germline CDR1 and CDR2 sequences are SGHAT and FQNNGV. This CDR3 is CASSLVKGAKNIQYF. DNA of the CDR3: TGTGCCAGCAGCTTAGTGAAAGGGGCCAAAAACATTCAGTACTTC.

This rearrangement joins TRBV5-1 to TRBJ2-7, with TRBD1 matching over 11 bases. CDR1 is SGHRS, CDR2 YFSETQ, per germline. The CDR3 totals 15 residues. V trimming: 3 bases; J trimming: 7 bases; junction bases outside the gene matches: 9. The CDR3 sequence: CASSWTGGAREEQYF. The DNA of the CDR3 is TGCGCCAGCAGCTGGACAGGGGGCGCAAGAGAAGAGCAGTACTTC.

CDR3 loop: CASSSATSGYTDTQYF. As DNA, the CDR3 is TGTGCCAGCAGCTCCGCGACTAGCGGCTACACAGATACGCAGTATTTT. V gene TRBV5-4 combines with J gene TRBJ2-3; TRBD2 agrees at 9 bases. The CDR3 length is 16 residues. Germline V gene lookup returns CDR1 SGHNT and CDR2 YYREEE (reference sequence). V lost 3 bases, J lost 2 bases, and 7 bases stayed unmatched.

The J gene is TRBJ2-5, the V gene TRBV2; 7 nucleotides agree with TRBD2. Germline CDR1 SNHLY, CDR2 FYNNEI. With V trimmed by 7 bases and J by 4 bases, 12 bases remained unmatched. The CDR3 is 15 residues long. DNA of the CDR3: TGTGCCAGCAATCTCGAGGGGAGGGTGAGAGAGACCCAGTACTTC. This gives the protein CASNLEGRVRETQYF. Full variable domain (missing parts from reference TRBV2 and TRBJ2-5): EPEVTQTPSHQVTQMGQEVILRCVPISNHLYFYWYRQILGQKVEFLVSFYNNEISEKSEIFDDQFSVERPDGSNFTLKIRSTKLEDSAMYFCASNLEGRVRETQYFGPGTRLLVL.

The rearrangement joins TRBV27 to TRBJ2-1; D is undetermined. Trimming stripped 4 bases from V and 1 base from J, with 8 bases between. Germline assignment: CDR1 MNHEY and CDR2 SMNVEV (reference sequence). The CDR3 sequence is 14 residues long. The DNA for the CDR3 is TGTGCCAGCAGTTCAGGTGAATCCTACAATGAGCAGTTCTTC. Protein: CASSSGESYNEQFF.

The chain is built from TRBV10-2 and TRBJ2-2, with D uncertain. Trimming removed 2 bases from V and 6 bases from J, with 7 bases in between. CDR1 WSHSY and CDR2 SAAADI come from the germline V gene. CDR3 size: 13 residues. The CDR3 sequence: CASSEAASGELFF. For the CDR3, the DNA is TGCGCCAGCAGTGAGGCGGCGTCCGGGGAGCTGTTTTTT.

The J gene is TRBJ2-5, the V gene TRBV5-1; TRBD2 is a possible D gene (5 bases). CDR1 and CDR2 from the germline V gene are SGHRS and YFSETQ. The V gene lost 4 bases and the J gene lost 1 base, with 14 bases spanning the gap. This CDR3 contains 15 residues. CDR3 region: CASSELTRTQETQYF. In DNA form, the CDR3 reads TGCGCCAGCAGCGAGTTAACTAGGACCCAAGAGACCCAGTACTTC.

This clone was observed a single time. V gene TRBV15 combines with J gene TRBJ2-5; no clear D gene. The CDR3 is made up of 13 amino acids. Germline lookup yields CDR1 LNHNV and CDR2 YYDKDF (reference sequence). Deletions cut 4 bases from V and 2 bases from J, with 8 bases between. The CDR3 coding sequence is TGTGCCACCAGCAAGCGATCACAAGAGACCCAGTACTTC. Translating gives CATSKRSQETQYF.

The chain recombines TRBV6-2 or TRBV6-3 with TRBJ1-5, with 7 nucleotides matching TRBD1. Germline lookup yields CDR1 MNHEY and CDR2 SVGEGT. V trimming: 2 bases; J trimming: 0 bases; junction bases outside the gene matches: 7. CDR3 size: 17 residues. In nucleotides, the CDR3 is TGTGCCAGCAGTTACCTCTTGGGACAGAATAGCAATCAGCCCCAGCATTTT. It specifies CASSYLLGQNSNQPQHF.

This clone was found once. The rearrangement uses TRBV5-5 and TRBJ2-3; TRBD2 is a possible D gene (6 bases). This CDR3 region has 18 residues. Trimming cost V 0 bases and J 1 base, with 18 bases left between them. From germline, CDR1 is SGHKS and CDR2 YYEKEE (reference sequence). This CDR3 reads CASSLVVGRDPGTDTQYF. The DNA for the CDR3 is TGTGCCAGCAGCTTGGTCGTAGGGCGGGACCCCGGCACAGATACGCAGTATTTT.

V and J are TRBV7-2 and TRBJ2-1, with D possibly matching TRBD2 (5 bases). CDR1 and CDR2 (germline): SGHTA, FQGNSA. There are 13 residues in the CDR3. The ends were cut back, 5 bases at V and 0 bases at J, with 5 bases in the middle. This chain's CDR3 is CASSGSSYNEQFF. CDR3 nucleotide sequence: TGTGCCAGCAGCGGGAGCTCCTACAATGAGCAGTTCTTC.

The J gene is TRBJ2-5, the V gene TRBV4-2, with no clear D. CDR1 and CDR2 from the germline V gene are LGHNA and YNFKEQ. Deletions cut 0 bases from V and 5 bases from J, with 16 bases between. The CDR3 consists of 16 residues. The DNA for the CDR3 is TGTGCCAGCAGCCAAGAGATGAGGTGGGCCCGGGAGACCCAGTACTTC. This encodes CASSQEMRWARETQYF.

The V gene is TRBV7-9, the J gene TRBJ2-1; either TRBD1 or TRBD2 may fit D (5 bases each). The length of the CDR3 is 15 residues. Germline CDR1 SEHNR, CDR2 FQNEAQ (reference sequence). Trimming removed 5 bases from V and 2 bases from J, with 13 bases in between. The CDR3 DNA reads as TGTGCCAGCAGCCTACTTAGGGGAGCCTACAATGAGCAGTTCTTC. Its translation is CASSLLRGAYNEQFF.

CDR3 sequence: CSVDRGAGNEQYF. In nucleotides, the CDR3 is TGCAGCGTTGATCGGGGGGCTGGAAACGAGCAGTACTTC. The chain recombines TRBV29-1 with TRBJ2-7, with D perhaps matching TRBD2 (7 bases). Germline-derived CDR1 and CDR2 are SQVTM and ANQGSEA. V gave up 3 bases and J gave up 5 bases, with 14 bases separating them. This CDR3 is 13 amino acids long.

The genes are TRBV18 and TRBJ2-7; a possible D gene is TRBD1 (5 bases). Trimming pared 5 bases from V and 1 base from J, leaving 18 bases between. Per germline, CDR1 KGHSH and CDR2 LQKENI. There are 16 residues in the CDR3. In DNA form, the CDR3 reads TGTGCCAGCTCATCAAACAGGATCACAAATTCCTACGAGCAGTACTTC. Amino acids: CASSSNRITNSYEQYF.